This passage covers 16 T cell receptor beta chains from one sample sequenced in a study of Ad26.COV2.S vaccination and SARS-CoV-2 variants. Data came from immunoSEQ multiplex PCR; TCRdb stores just in-frame clones and leaves some out. Seen here are some 410,000 clones, around 92% observed once, and the top ten hold more than 1.5%. Treatment described: over 15 received Ad26.COV2.S at low or high dose, single or two shots; roughly five received placebo; per-sample allocation not given. Collection of the samples took place on day 63 after the first injection of vaccine or placebo. The sample was peripheral blood, taken in a trial of Ad26.COV2.S vaccine versus placebo. The receptors here all came from a person between 18 and 65 years old who received the Ad26.COV2.S COVID-19 vaccine or a placebo.

The chain employs TRBV7-2 and TRBJ2-2; D is tentatively TRBD1 or TRBD2 (5 bases each). Germline CDR1 SGHTA, CDR2 FQGNSA. The CDR3 totals 16 residues. V lost 4 bases and J lost 7, with 19 bases in between. For the CDR3, the DNA is TGTGCCAGCAGCTCCTCCGGGACCACGTACGTCGGGGAGCTGTTTTTT. It yields the protein CASSSSGTTYVGELFF.

In DNA form, the CDR3 reads TGTGCCAGTGGACTTTATGAGCAGTTCTTC. Protein product: CASGLYEQFF. This sequence joins TRBV19 and TRBJ2-1; possibly TRBD2 for D (5 bases). Trimming shortened V by 8 bases and J by 8 bases, and 7 bases separated the two germline ends. Germline V lookup: CDR1 LNHDA, CDR2 SQIVND (reference sequence). CDR3 length equals 10 residues.

V is TRBV6-5 and J is TRBJ1-1; D is possibly TRBD1 (5 bases). V gave up 4 bases and J gave up 1 base, with 13 bases separating them. This CDR3 is 15 amino acids long. Germline loops: CDR1 MNHEY, CDR2 SVGAGI. The CDR3 spells CASSSALGENTEAFF. CDR3 nucleotide sequence: TGTGCCAGCAGTTCCGCTCTGGGGGAGAACACTGAAGCTTTCTTT.

This chain uses TRBV6-5 with TRBJ2-2; 9 nucleotides align to TRBD1. J was trimmed by 6 bases and V by 5 bases; bases with no gene match: 4. CDR1 MNHEY and CDR2 SVGAGI come from the germline V gene. The CDR3 consists of 14 residues. The CDR3: CASSPQGASGELFF. The DNA of the CDR3 is TGTGCCAGCAGTCCACAGGGGGCCTCCGGGGAGCTGTTTTTT.

The chain links TRBV6-4 to TRBJ1-2, with 9 bases matching TRBD1. The CDR3 has 13 residues. Germline CDR1 and CDR2: MRHNA and SNTAGT. V lost 3 bases to trimming and J lost 4 bases; unmatched junction nucleotides: 0. This CDR3 reads CASSEGQGYGYTF. In nucleotides, the CDR3 is TGTGCCAGCAGTGAGGGACAGGGCTATGGCTACACCTTC.

The chain recombines TRBV5-1 with TRBJ2-3; 7 bases map to TRBD2. V shed 1 base and J 5 bases; nucleotides not matched to a gene: 7. Germline CDR1 reads SGHRS; CDR2 reads YFSETQ. The CDR3 has 15 amino acids. As DNA, the CDR3 is TGCGCCAGCAGCTTGAAACGGGGCGGGGGAGATACGCAGTATTTT. Encoded protein: CASSLKRGGGDTQYF.

The chain joins TRBV6-5 to TRBJ2-7, with TRBD2 matching over 7 bases. Germline trimming cut 1 base from V and 0 bases from J; bases unmatched to any gene: 3. Germline V gene lookup returns CDR1 MNHEY and CDR2 SVGAGI. The CDR3 runs to 15 residues. The CDR3 region is CASSYFPGGSYEQYF. CDR3 sequence (DNA): TGTGCCAGCAGTTACTTCCCGGGGGGCTCCTACGAGCAGTACTTC.

The rearrangement uses TRBV15 and TRBJ1-3; a weak D match, TRBD1 (5 bases). The CDR3 consists of 15 residues. V lost 0 bases to trimming and J lost 2 bases, with 8 bases between them. From germline, CDR1 is LNHNV and CDR2 YYDKDF (reference sequence). The CDR3 sequence: CATSREGGTGNTIYF. The DNA of the CDR3 is TGTGCCACCAGCAGAGAGGGGGGAACTGGAAACACCATATATTTT.

V usage is TRBV4-1 and J usage is TRBJ2-2; D gene unclear. This CDR3 contains 13 residues. The V and J ends lost 8 bases and 5 bases respectively, with 12 bases between them. CDR1 and CDR2 from the germline V gene are MGHRA and YSYEKL. CDR3 bases: TGCGCCAGCTCGTCCATCCGGACCGGGGAGCTGTTTTTT. Translating it yields CASSSIRTGELFF.

The chain is built from TRBV10-2 and TRBJ2-7; possibly TRBD2 for D (6 bases). Deletions cut 1 base from V and 4 bases from J, with 14 bases between. The CDR3 runs to 15 residues. Germline lookup yields CDR1 WSHSY and CDR2 SAAADI. This CDR3 reads CASSEWGVTTYEQYF. The CDR3 coding sequence is TGCGCCAGCAGTGAGTGGGGGGTCACTACTTACGAGCAGTACTTC.

This sequence joins TRBV19 and TRBJ1-5, with D perhaps TRBD1 (5 bases). V gave up 7 bases and J gave up 0 bases, with 13 bases separating them. Per germline, CDR1 LNHDA and CDR2 SQIVND (reference sequence). This CDR3 is 15 amino acids long. The DNA of the CDR3 is TGTGCCAGTAAATCCAAGGGGCATAGCAATCAGCCCCAGCATTTT. It yields the protein CASKSKGHSNQPQHF. The full variable domain, in which reference TRBV19 and TRBJ1-5 provide the parts outside the CDR3, is DGGITQSPKYLFRKEGQNVTLSCEQNLNHDAMYWYRQDPGQGLRLIYYSQIVNDFQKGDIAEGYSVSREKKESFPLTVTSAQKNPTAFYLCASKSKGHSNQPQHFGDGTRLSIL.

The CDR3 here is CASSQRQGDNQPQHF. The CDR3 region has the DNA TGCGCCAGCAGCCAAAGACAGGGCGATAATCAGCCCCAGCATTTT. The chain carries TRBV4-3 and TRBJ1-5, with 7 nucleotides matching TRBD1. Germline assignment: CDR1 LGHNA and CDR2 YSLEER. The CDR3 extends over 15 amino acids. V lost 2 bases to trimming and J lost 4 bases; unmatched junction nucleotides: 5.

The V call is TRBV4-2, the J call TRBJ2-4; D is undetermined. Germline V CDR1 and CDR2: LGHNA, YNFKEQ. The CDR3 spans 12 residues. Trimming pared 1 base from V and 5 bases from J, leaving 3 bases between. The CDR3 coding sequence is TGTGCCAGCAGCCAAGGTGAAAACATTCAGTACTTC. Protein product: CASSQGENIQYF.

The V call is TRBV27, the J call TRBJ2-7, with D maybe TRBD2 (5 bases). Trimming removed 8 bases at V and 4 bases at J, with 12 bases between. Per germline, CDR1 MNHEY and CDR2 SMNVEV (reference sequence). The CDR3 contains 12 residues. In nucleotides, the CDR3 is TGTGCCAGCGTCGGAGGAAATTACGAGCAGTACTTC. Translating gives CASVGGNYEQYF.

The genes are TRBV28 and TRBJ1-1, with D possibly matching TRBD1 (5 bases). The CDR3 has 14 residues. With 5 bases removed from V and 4 bases from J, the gap between germline ends came to 14 bases. CDR1 and CDR2 from the germline V gene are MDHEN and SYDVKM. The CDR3 sequence is CASSPNRPSTEAFF. DNA of the CDR3: TGTGCCAGCAGTCCGAACAGGCCTAGCACTGAAGCTTTCTTT.

The DNA for the CDR3 is TGTGCCAGCAGTACCGTGGAGGGGACAAGCACAGATACGCAGTATTTT. Its translation is CASSTVEGTSTDTQYF. This sequence joins TRBV2 and TRBJ2-3; D tentatively fits TRBD1 or TRBD2 (6 bases each). V was cut by 5 bases and J by 0 bases, with 15 bases left in between. Germline V gene sequence: CDR1 SNHLY, CDR2 FYNNEI. CDR3 size: 16 residues.